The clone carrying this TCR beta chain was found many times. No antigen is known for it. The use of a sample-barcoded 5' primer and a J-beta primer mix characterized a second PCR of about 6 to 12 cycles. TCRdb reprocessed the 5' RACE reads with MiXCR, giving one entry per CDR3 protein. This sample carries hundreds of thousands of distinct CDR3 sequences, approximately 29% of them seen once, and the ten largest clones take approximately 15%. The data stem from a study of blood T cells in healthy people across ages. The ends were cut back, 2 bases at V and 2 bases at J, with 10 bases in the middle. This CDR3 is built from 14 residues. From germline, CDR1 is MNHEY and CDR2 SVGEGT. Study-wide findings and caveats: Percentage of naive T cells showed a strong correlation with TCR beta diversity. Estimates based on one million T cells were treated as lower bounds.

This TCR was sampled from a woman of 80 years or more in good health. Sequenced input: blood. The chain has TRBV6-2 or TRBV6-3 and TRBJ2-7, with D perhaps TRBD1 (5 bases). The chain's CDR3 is CASSYLQGPYEQYF. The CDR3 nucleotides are TGTGCCAGCAGTTACCTCCAGGGTCCCTACGAGCAGTACTTC.